These 27 T cell receptor beta chains were all obtained from the same sample, sequenced in a study of T cells in women clearing cervical HPV infection. Sequenced by immunoSEQ multiplex PCR; TCRdb stores in-frame clones only, minus some. This sample's table has some 21,000 clones. Sequenced: blood buffy coat. The receptors were sampled from a woman between 18 and 70 years old with a cervical HPV16 infection that either progressed to CIN3+ or cleared (not recorded which).

Details on this clone: The read terminates 3 residues ahead of where the CDR3 ends, so the germline J gene completes it. This chain links TRBV18 with TRBJ2-7; TRBD1 aligns across 11 bases. The V and J ends lost 0 bases and 2 bases, in that order; junction bases with no gene match: 3. CDR3 size: 16 residues. Germline-derived CDR1 and CDR2 are KGHSH and LQKENI. The sequenced CDR3 bases are TGTGCCAGCTCACCACCGATGGGACAGGGGGCCTACGAG. This translates into CASSPPMGQGAYE. The CDR3 in its entirety is CASSPPMGQGAYEQYF.

Of note for this clone: The DNA ends 3 residues before the CDR3 does, and the rest of the CDR3 is filled in from the germline J gene. J is TRBJ1-6 and V is TRBV10-3; TRBD1 matches at 7 bases. The CDR3 length is 16 residues. CDR1 and CDR2 from the germline V gene are ENHRY and SYGVKD. With 0 bases clipped from V and 8 bases from J, the junction kept 7 bases outside the gene matches. The CDR3 DNA, read in part, is TGTGCCATCAGTGAGTCAGCACTAGGACAGGATTCACCC. Its protein product is CAISESALGQDSP. The whole CDR3 protein is CAISESALGQDSPLHF.

Remarks on this clone: The CDR3 is cut off 3 residues early in the read; its end comes from the germline J gene. The chain recombines TRBV20-1 with TRBJ2-7; possible D gene TRBD1, 6 bases. CDR1 and CDR2 from the germline V gene are DFQATT and SNEGSKA (reference sequence). This CDR3 comprises 13 residues. The V end lost 3 bases, the J end lost 2 bases, and 11 bases lay between the germline ends. The CDR3 reads CSARGDKTYEQYF. CDR3 DNA, as far as it was read: TGCAGTGCTAGGGGGGACAAGACCTACGAG.

The CDR3 loop is CSSSGEGRETQYF. The part of the CDR3 DNA that was read is TGCAGCAGTAGCGGGGAGGGGCGAGAGACC. The chain uses TRBV29-1 and TRBJ2-5, with 8 positions matching TRBD2. The DNA ends 3 residues before the CDR3 does, and the rest of the CDR3 is filled in from the germline J gene. CDR3 length: 13 residues. In germline, CDR1 is SQVTM, CDR2 ANQGSEA. V dropped 8 bases and J dropped 4; count of bases not matched to a gene: 9.

In the case of this clone: The read comes to an end 3 residues before the CDR3 does, leaving the germline J gene to fill in the end. V is TRBV2 and J is TRBJ2-5, with a possible D match to TRBD2 (5 bases). V shed 5 bases and J shed 1 base, with 8 bases lying between them. Germline V gene sequence: CDR1 SNHLY, CDR2 FYNNEI. The CDR3 extends over 13 amino acids. The CDR3: CASSSDFQETQYF. CDR3 DNA (partial): TGTGCCAGCAGTTCGGACTTCCAAGAGACC.

A remark on this clone: The read gets to within 3 residues of the CDR3 end, and the germline J gene fills in the rest. This chain links TRBV20-1 with TRBJ1-2; 7 bases line up with TRBD1. Germline-derived CDR1 and CDR2 are DFQATT and SNEGSKA (reference sequence). With 5 bases clipped from V and 2 bases from J, the junction kept 5 bases outside the gene matches. The CDR3 contains 13 residues. The covered CDR3 bases are TGCAGTGCTCTTGGACAGGCAAACTATGGC. This encodes CSALGQANYG. The whole CDR3 sequence is CSALGQANYGYTF.

As to this clone: The CDR3 end falls 3 residues outside the read, so it is completed with the germline J gene. V and J are TRBV20-1 and TRBJ2-4; tentative D call: TRBD1 (6 bases). This CDR3 region has 14 residues. Per the germline V gene, CDR1 is DFQATT and CDR2 is SNEGSKA (reference sequence). CDR3 DNA (partial): TGCAGTGCTAGAGGACAGGTTGCTGGTCAGCCT. This sequence encodes CSARGQVAGQP. The full CDR3 protein reads CSARGQVAGQPQYF.

Regarding this clone: The read ends 3 residues before the CDR3 terminus; that terminus is restored from the germline J gene. The chain uses TRBV7-9 and TRBJ2-2; D not resolved. There are 14 residues in the CDR3. Per germline, CDR1 SEHNR and CDR2 FQNEAQ (reference sequence). The CDR3 protein is CASSLEQYNSPLFF. Incomplete CDR3 DNA: TGTGCCAGCAGCTTAGAACAGTATAATTCACCG.

Worth noting for this clone: The read terminates 3 residues ahead of where the CDR3 ends, so the germline J gene completes it. V and J are TRBV20-1 and TRBJ1-2; 11 nucleotides match TRBD1. Germline V gene data show CDR1 as DFQATT and CDR2 as SNEGSKA (reference sequence). The length of the CDR3 is 15 residues. The CDR3 DNA, read in part, is TGCAGTGCTAGGGGGAGGACAGGGGGCCAGGTTCGC. The encoded protein is CSARGRTGGQVR. In full, the CDR3 is CSARGRTGGQVRYTF.

Comment on this clone: With the read ending 3 residues before the CDR3 end, the germline J gene is used to fill in that end. The chain joins TRBV10-3 to TRBJ2-1, with 10 bases aligning to TRBD2. CDR1 and CDR2 from the germline V gene are ENHRY and SYGVKD. Germline trimming cut 4 bases from V and 9 bases from J; bases unmatched to any gene: 3. This CDR3 spans 13 amino acids. The chain's CDR3 is CAISVAGGGEQFF. The sequenced CDR3 bases are TGTGCCATCAGTGTAGCGGGGGGAGGTGAG.

The covered CDR3 bases are TGTGCCAGCAGCTTGGAGGCAGGGGGCATCTACGAG. Translation: CASSLEAGGIYE. The whole CDR3 region reads CASSLEAGGIYEQYF. The rearrangement links TRBV7-2 to TRBJ2-7; 8 bases are shared with TRBD1. Read sequence stops 3 residues before the CDR3 end, and the germline J gene provides the missing end. This CDR3 has 15 residues. Germline values: CDR1 SGHTA, CDR2 FQGNSA. Trimming cost V 3 bases and J 3 bases; bases outside gene matches: 7.

For this clone: The missing CDR3 end, 3 residues past where the read stops, is filled in from the germline J gene. The chain employs TRBV23-1 and TRBJ2-1; D perhaps matches TRBD1 (6 bases). TRBV23-1 is flagged as an ORF with uncertain function. This CDR3 comprises 14 residues. Trimming cost V 6 bases and J 2 bases, with 11 bases left between them. The CDR3 bases that were read are TGCGCCAGCAGCCTCAGGGGACCCTACAATGAG. Amino acids: CASSLRGPYNE. The CDR3, in full, reads CASSLRGPYNEQFF.

On this clone itself: The read finishes 3 residues shy of the CDR3 end, and the germline J gene is used to complete it. The chain is built from TRBV9 and TRBJ2-3; perhaps TRBD2 as D (6 bases). The CDR3 is made up of 17 amino acids. Germline V gene data show CDR1 as SGDLS and CDR2 as YYNGEE. CDR3 DNA, as far as it was read: TGTGCCAGCAGCGTAGAACTGATTGGCGCGGGGCAAGGTGCG. Its protein is CASSVELIGAGQGA. The CDR3, in full, reads CASSVELIGAGQGAQYF.

Note on this clone: One end of the junction fails to match germline, which may point to a read error. The read comes to an end 3 residues before the CDR3 does, leaving the germline J gene to fill in the end. This rearrangement joins TRBV7-7 to TRBJ2-7; no clear D gene. The CDR3 sequence is 13 residues long. The germline gives CDR1 SSHAT, CDR2 FNYEAQ (reference sequence). The CDR3 DNA, read in part, is TGTGCTAGCAGCCCAGGTTACGCCTACGAG. Protein: CASSPGYAYE. The entire CDR3 is CASSPGYAYEQYF.

Remarks on this clone: The read falls 3 residues short of the CDR3 end, and the missing part is taken from the germline J gene. The chain uses TRBV5-1 and TRBJ2-1, with TRBD2 matching over 9 bases. CDR1 and CDR2 (germline): SGHRS, YFSETQ. The CDR3 length is 15 residues. J was trimmed by 1 base and V by 4 bases; bases with no gene match: 3. The CDR3: CASSPLAGSYNEQFF. The sequenced part of the CDR3 DNA is TGCGCCAGCAGCCCGCTAGCGGGATCCTACAATGAG.

With respect to this clone: The read falls 3 residues short of the CDR3 end, and the missing part is taken from the germline J gene. This chain uses TRBV20-1 with TRBJ1-1; 8 bases fit TRBD1. Per the germline V gene, CDR1 is DFQATT and CDR2 is SNEGSKA (reference sequence). This CDR3 comprises 14 residues. J was trimmed by 3 bases and V by 0 bases; bases with no gene match: 3. The covered CDR3 bases are TGCAGTGCTAGAGATCAGGGGGCGGACACTGAA. Translation: CSARDQGADTE. In full, the CDR3 is CSARDQGADTEAFF.

Concerning this clone: The observed sequence ends 3 residues before the CDR3 terminus, with the missing tail filled in from the germline J gene. The chain uses TRBV9 and TRBJ2-1; 9 nucleotides line up with TRBD2. Germline V CDR1 and CDR2: SGDLS, YYNGEE. This CDR3 region has 17 residues. V was pared by 0 bases and J by 1 base, with 5 bases of the junction left unmatched. Partial CDR3 DNA: TGTGCCAGCAGCGTAGGGGGTAGCGGGAGTTCCTACAATGAG. Encoded protein: CASSVGGSGSSYNE. The whole CDR3 protein is CASSVGGSGSSYNEQFF. The full variable domain, with the rest looked up from reference TRBV9 and TRBJ2-1, is DSGVTQTPKHLITATGQRVTLRCSPRSGDLSVYWYQQSLDQGLQFLIQYYNGEERAKGNILERFSAQQFPDLHSELNLSSLELGDSALYFCASSVGGSGSSYNEQFFGPGTRLTVL.

On this clone itself: Sequencing ends 3 residues short of the CDR3 end; the germline J gene provides the rest. The chain combines TRBV6-2 or TRBV6-3 with TRBJ2-5; D is unclear. Germline V lookup: CDR1 MNHEY, CDR2 SVGEGT. Trimming shortened V by 6 bases and J by 1 base, and 3 bases separated the two germline ends. The CDR3 consists of 11 residues. Partial CDR3 DNA: TGTGCCAGCAGCCGCCAAGAGACC. It is translated as CASSRQET. The whole CDR3 protein reads CASSRQETQYF.

As concerns this clone: The sequenced fragment ends 3 residues before the CDR3 boundary, so the rest is inferred from the germline J gene. The rearrangement joins TRBV20-1 to TRBJ2-7, with TRBD2 identical over 14 bases. Trimming took 3 bases from V and 0 from J; bases not matched to a gene: 7. The length of the CDR3 is 17 residues. CDR1 DFQATT and CDR2 SNEGSKA come from the germline V gene (reference sequence). The part of the CDR3 DNA that was read is TGCAGTGCTAGGGGGGGACTAGCGGGAGAAACCTCCTACGAG. Translation: CSARGGLAGETSYE. The whole CDR3 sequence is CSARGGLAGETSYEQYF.

Details on this clone: The read ends 3 residues shy of where the CDR3 ends; the end is completed using the germline J gene. The V gene is TRBV5-4, the J gene TRBJ2-5; D not certain. CDR3 length: 13 residues. V lost 0 bases, J lost 7 bases, and 10 bases lay in between. Looked up from germline, CDR1 is SGHNT and CDR2 is YYREEE (reference sequence). The CDR3 loop reads CASSLDYTGTQYF. CDR3 DNA, as far as it was read: TGTGCCAGCAGCTTGGACTATACCGGGACC.

Note on this clone: The read gets to within 3 residues of the CDR3 end, and the germline J gene fills in the rest. The chain joins TRBV7-3 to TRBJ2-1; TRBD2 agrees at 7 bases. The CDR3 consists of 14 residues. The V and J ends lost 2 bases and 7 bases, in that order; junction bases with no gene match: 5. The V gene's germline CDR1 is SGHTA and CDR2 FQGTGA. This CDR3 is CASSLAGVGNEQFF. CDR3 DNA, as far as it was read: TGTGCCAGCAGCTTAGCGGGGGTGGGGAATGAG.

Details on this clone: A read error may produce the germline difference seen at one junction end. The read ends 3 residues shy of where the CDR3 ends; the end is completed using the germline J gene. V is TRBV20-1 and J is TRBJ2-1; 10 bases are shared with TRBD1. CDR1 is DFQATT, CDR2 SNEGSKA, per germline (reference sequence). This CDR3 is 14 amino acids long. The CDR3 here is CSARDRGLYNEQFF. The DNA read from the CDR3 is TGCAGTGCCAGAGACAGGGGGCTGTACAATGAG.

According to its frequency, this clone is medium-sized. Read data end 3 residues before the CDR3 end; the end is taken from the germline J gene. This chain joins TRBV19 and TRBJ1-4; TRBD1 might be the D (6 bases). The V gene lost 3 bases and the J gene lost 4 bases, with 12 bases spanning the gap. The CDR3 runs 15 residues. CDR1 is LNHDA, CDR2 SQIVND, per germline (reference sequence). CDR3 bases read: TGTGCCAGTAGTATTTGGGCAGGGGATAATGAAAAA. The encoded protein is CASSIWAGDNEK. The full CDR3 is CASSIWAGDNEKLFF.

Of note for this clone: The read ends 3 residues shy of where the CDR3 ends; the end is completed using the germline J gene. The chain combines TRBV20-1 with TRBJ2-3; TRBD1 might be the D (5 bases). The CDR3 consists of 15 residues. Germline CDR1 and CDR2: DFQATT and SNEGSKA (reference sequence). The sequenced CDR3 bases are TGCAGTGCCCGAACCCGGCAGGGTGGGGATCAGCCG. Amino acid sequence: CSARTRQGGDQP. In full, the CDR3 reads CSARTRQGGDQPQYF.

In regard to this clone: The read terminates 3 residues before the CDR3 end, so the remaining end is supplied by the germline J gene. The J gene is TRBJ1-5, the V gene TRBV19; TRBD1 matches 7 bases. The CDR3 spans 19 residues. Germline CDR1 is LNHDA and CDR2 is SQIVND (reference sequence). Trimming cost V 6 bases and J 0 bases; bases outside gene matches: 17. CDR3: CASSWDSETLIYSNQPQHF. The sequenced CDR3 bases are TGTGCCAGTAGCTGGGACAGCGAAACATTAATCTATAGCAATCAGCCC.

Points on this clone: Coverage ceases 3 residues before the CDR3 finishes, and the germline J gene fills in the end. The rearrangement joins TRBV12-3 or TRBV12-4 to TRBJ2-2; 7 nucleotides line up with TRBD1. There are 15 residues in the CDR3. CDR3 DNA, as far as it was read: TGTGCCAGCAGTCCCGGCAGGGGGAGTAATGAAAAG. This gives the protein CASSPGRGSNEK. The full CDR3 protein is CASSPGRGSNEKLFF.

Concerning this clone: Sequencing ends 3 residues short of the CDR3 end; the germline J gene provides the rest. V is TRBV2 and J is TRBJ2-3; possible D gene TRBD2, 6 bases. The length of the CDR3 is 13 residues. Looked up from germline, CDR1 is SNHLY and CDR2 is FYNNEI. The CDR3 DNA, read in part, is TGTGCCAGCAGCCGGGGACTTCAAGAGACG. This encodes CASSRGLQET. The whole CDR3 region reads CASSRGLQETQYF.